The source of this T cell receptor beta chain is a study of early T cells in non-severe SARS-CoV-2 infection. Study context: With bulk RNA from unsorted whole blood as input, sequencing yielded unpaired chains. Points from the study as a whole: Database matching using VDJdb favored anti-spike CD8 responses, with private and CD4 specificities left missing.

This clonotype was found many times. The target antigen is unknown. Individual cDNA molecules received unique molecular identifiers during library preparation. A single record per CDR3 protein comes from TCRdb applying MiXCR to the 5' RACE reads. Seen here are 43,000 or so distinct CDR3 sequences, roughly 4.2% observed once, and the top ten hold about 2.9%. With 1 base clipped from V and 2 bases from J, the junction kept 3 bases outside the gene matches. Germline CDR1 is SGHAT and CDR2 is FQDESV (reference sequence). The CDR3 loop spans 15 amino acids. Input material: whole blood. The V call is TRBV11-1, the J call TRBJ1-1, with TRBD1 matching over 8 bases. The origin of this receptor is an adult who was a healthcare worker with PCR-confirmed SARS-CoV-2 infection or an uninfected control (not recorded which). CDR3 residues: CASSLVRGRNTEAFF. DNA for the CDR3: TGTGCCAGCAGCTTAGTCAGGGGGCGCAACACTGAAGCTTTCTTT.